These 26 T cell receptor beta chains originate from one sample sequenced in a study of blood T cell repertoires in COVID-19. The method was immunoSEQ multiplex PCR; TCRdb's version includes in-frame clones alone and lacks a portion of them. The repertoire consists of tens of thousands of clones, with more than 75% occurring once and the leading ten covering roughly a fifth. The material sequenced was peripheral blood. The receptor source for this set is a human donor in a cohort sampled during active COVID-19.

The gene calls are TRBV10-3 and TRBJ2-1; the D gene is possibly TRBD1 (6 bases). From germline, CDR1 is ENHRY and CDR2 SYGVKD. The V end lost 4 bases, the J end lost 7 bases, and 14 bases lay between the germline ends. The CDR3 runs 14 residues. The CDR3 loop reads CAISVGAWGNEQFF. In DNA, the CDR3 is TGTGCCATCAGTGTGGGGGCTTGGGGGAATGAGCAGTTCTTC.

The V and J genes are TRBV7-2 and TRBJ1-4; the D is unclear. The CDR3 extends over 15 amino acids. V lost 1 base and J lost 7, with 13 bases in between. Germline CDR1 is SGHTA and CDR2 is FQGNSA. The CDR3: CASSLEGRYGEKLFF. CDR3 sequence (DNA): TGTGCCAGCAGCTTAGAAGGGAGGTACGGTGAAAAACTGTTTTTT.

The rearrangement joins TRBV19 to TRBJ2-1, with 10 bases matching TRBD2. Germline loops: CDR1 LNHDA, CDR2 SQIVND (reference sequence). V gave up 6 bases and J gave up 2 bases; unmatched junction bases: 10. The CDR3 has 17 residues. CDR3 protein: CASRRNFGTSAYNEQFF. Written as DNA, the CDR3 is TGTGCCAGTAGACGAAATTTCGGGACTAGCGCCTACAATGAGCAGTTCTTC.

The rearrangement uses TRBV28 and TRBJ1-6; 9 bases are a match to TRBD1. The CDR3 runs to 12 residues. The germline CDR1 and CDR2 sequences are MDHEN and SYDVKM. V shed 10 bases, J shed 9 bases, and the junction held 4 bases outside the gene matches. DNA for the CDR3: TGTGCCACCCTGACAGGGGGTTCACCCCTCCACTTT. It is translated as CATLTGGSPLHF.

The chain couples TRBV7-9 to TRBJ1-1; no reliable D call. V shed 3 bases and J shed 1 base, with 9 bases lying between them. Germline assignment: CDR1 SEHNR and CDR2 FQNEAQ (reference sequence). CDR3 size: 14 residues. CDR3 sequence reads: CASSFSHTNTEAFF. In nucleotides, the CDR3 is TGTGCCAGCAGCTTTTCACACACGAACACTGAAGCTTTCTTT.

This clone was seen a handful of times. The rearrangement uses TRBV11-3 and TRBJ2-1, with 9 bases lining up with TRBD2. The germline gives CDR1 SGHNT, CDR2 YENEEA. With 5 bases clipped from V and 9 bases from J, the junction kept 8 bases outside the gene matches. The CDR3 extends over 14 amino acids. The CDR3 DNA follows: TGTGCCAGCAGCGGGAGGGGACTAGCATCTGAGCAGTTCTTC. Encoded protein: CASSGRGLASEQFF.

The V call is TRBV6-5, the J call TRBJ2-2; 11 nucleotides align to TRBD1. The CDR3 sequence is 14 residues long. The V gene's germline CDR1 is MNHEY and CDR2 SVGAGI. Trimming removed 6 bases from V and 4 bases from J; junction bases left unmatched: 1. The CDR3 sequence: CASRGTGGTGELFF. In nucleotides, the CDR3 is TGTGCCAGCAGGGGGACAGGGGGCACCGGGGAGCTGTTTTTT.

The chain carries TRBV11-3 and TRBJ2-3; 8 bases map to TRBD2. Germline lookup yields CDR1 SGHNT and CDR2 YENEEA. This CDR3 region has 18 residues. The trim removed 6 bases at V and 2 bases at J, leaving 16 bases unmatched. CDR3 sequence: CASRLGYIRAGVTDTQYF. Here the CDR3 DNA reads TGTGCCAGCAGACTGGGGTACATTCGAGCGGGGGTCACAGATACGCAGTATTTT.

The chain's CDR3 is CASSQSPGQKNNEQFF. CDR3 nucleotides: TGCGCCAGCAGCCAGTCACCGGGACAGAAAAACAATGAGCAGTTCTTC. The chain is built from TRBV4-1 and TRBJ2-1, with 7 bases fitting TRBD1. Germline CDR1 reads MGHRA; CDR2 reads YSYEKL. This CDR3 is built from 16 residues. V trimming: 3 bases; J trimming: 5 bases; junction bases outside the gene matches: 10.

For this clone: Its ends do not fully match the called genes, so a read error is possible. The rearrangement joins TRBV7-9 to TRBJ1-6; D is unclear. This CDR3 spans 15 amino acids. Germline CDR1 is SEHNR and CDR2 is FQNEAQ (reference sequence). CDR3 coding DNA: TGTGCCAGCAGCCTAGCGGGCCCTGAGAATTCACCCCTCCACTTT. This codes for CASSLAGPENSPLHF.

The chain uses TRBV4-2 and TRBJ2-1, with 13 bases matching TRBD2. CDR3 length equals 16 residues. The germline V gene encodes CDR1 LGHNA and CDR2 YNFKEQ. After removal of 3 bases from V and 8 bases from J, the junction contained 7 bases not matched to a gene. This chain's CDR3 is CASSQIGTSGVDEQFF. CDR3 DNA: TGTGCCAGCAGCCAGATTGGGACTAGCGGGGTGGATGAGCAGTTCTTC.

This chain uses TRBV6-2 or TRBV6-3 with TRBJ2-6; TRBD1 matches at 9 bases. CDR3 size: 18 residues. V gave up 6 bases and J gave up 0 bases; unmatched junction bases: 9. Germline V gene lookup returns CDR1 MNHEY and CDR2 SVGEGT. The CDR3 sequence: CASSPGGQGNSGANVLTF. The DNA for the CDR3 is TGTGCCAGCAGCCCCGGGGGACAGGGTAACTCTGGGGCCAACGTCCTGACTTTC.

The chain couples TRBV19 to TRBJ2-6; TRBD1 matches at 7 bases. Trimming cost V 0 bases and J 2 bases; bases outside gene matches: 1. The CDR3 covers 16 residues. Germline assignment: CDR1 LNHDA and CDR2 SQIVND (reference sequence). CDR3 amino acids: CASSIDGTAGANVLTF. CDR3 DNA: TGTGCCAGTAGTATAGATGGGACAGCTGGGGCCAACGTCCTGACTTTC. Full variable domain (missing parts from reference TRBV19 and TRBJ2-6): DGGITQSPKYLFRKEGQNVTLSCEQNLNHDAMYWYRQDPGQGLRLIYYSQIVNDFQKGDIAEGYSVSREKKESFPLTVTSAQKNPTAFYLCASSIDGTAGANVLTFGAGSRLTVL.

In the case of this clone: A read error may produce the germline difference seen at one junction end. The sample has other DNA sequences that encode this CDR3 too. The chain is built from TRBV9 and TRBJ1-3; D is unresolved. This CDR3 contains 15 residues. Germline CDR1 reads SGDLS; CDR2 reads YYNGEE. CDR3: CASSVAQSSGNTIYF. The CDR3 coding sequence is TGTGCCAGCAGCGTAGCACAGAGCTCTGGAAACACTATATATTTT.

The J gene is TRBJ2-2, the V gene TRBV18; the match to TRBD2 covers 12 bases. CDR1 and CDR2 (germline): KGHSH, LQKENI. The CDR3 extends over 15 amino acids. After removal of 3 bases from V and 9 bases from J, the junction contained 5 bases not matched to a gene. This chain's CDR3 is CASSPRTSGIRELFF. CDR3 bases: TGTGCCAGCTCACCTCGGACTAGCGGGATACGGGAGCTGTTTTTT.

The V call is TRBV28, the J call TRBJ1-2, with unresolved D. With 5 bases removed from V and 0 bases from J, the gap between germline ends came to 19 bases. The CDR3 covers 17 residues. Germline V gene lookup returns CDR1 MDHEN and CDR2 SYDVKM. CDR3 coding DNA: TGTGCCAGCAGTCCATTGGGAGCACCCGGGGCTAACTATGGCTACACCTTC. It translates to CASSPLGAPGANYGYTF.

In its sample, this clone was seen a few times. The V and J genes are TRBV30 and TRBJ2-3; TRBD1 might be the D (6 bases). The CDR3 is made up of 14 amino acids. V dropped 5 bases and J dropped 6 bases, with 18 bases sitting between them. CDR1 is GTSNPN and CDR2 is SVGIG in the germline V gene (reference sequence). The CDR3: CAWQTQGHADTQYF. CDR3 sequence (DNA): TGTGCCTGGCAAACACAGGGCCATGCGGATACGCAGTATTTT.

The V call is TRBV11-2, the J call TRBJ2-7; tentative D call: TRBD1 (5 bases). V shed 3 bases and J shed 2 bases, with 11 bases lying between them. The CDR3 covers 14 residues. Germline CDR1 SGHAT, CDR2 FQNNGV. The CDR3, as DNA: TGTGCCAGCAGCTTCCCAGGGAACCCCTACGAGCAGTACTTC. Its translation is CASSFPGNPYEQYF.

V and J are TRBV19 and TRBJ2-7, with TRBD1 matching 7 bases. J was trimmed by 0 bases and V by 5 bases; bases with no gene match: 7. The CDR3 has 15 amino acids. Germline loops: CDR1 LNHDA, CDR2 SQIVND (reference sequence). CDR3 bases: TGTGCCAGTAGTTTTGGGACAGCAAGCTCCTACGAGCAGTACTTC. Encoded protein: CASSFGTASSYEQYF.

This clone was found many times. The chain recombines TRBV6-2 or TRBV6-3 with TRBJ1-6; 9 positions agree with TRBD1. Germline V gene data show CDR1 as MNHEY and CDR2 as SVGEGT. The V segment lost 2 bases and the J segment 6 bases; nucleotides outside the gene matches: 5. The CDR3 runs to 16 residues. CDR3 bases: TGTGCCAGCAGTTACCTGGGACAGGGTAGTAATTCACCCCTCCACTTT. It yields the protein CASSYLGQGSNSPLHF.

The rearrangement joins TRBV6-5 to TRBJ1-2; tentatively, D is TRBD1 (6 bases). Trimming removed 4 bases at V and 8 bases at J, with 23 bases between. This CDR3 has 16 amino acids. The germline CDR1 and CDR2 sequences are MNHEY and SVGAGI. The CDR3 nucleotides read TGTGCCAGCAGTTCGTCTGGGGGGGGCCAGGCGTCAGGCTACACCTTC. Its protein is CASSSSGGGQASGYTF.

V usage is TRBV10-3 and J usage is TRBJ1-2; no reliable D call. CDR1 is ENHRY and CDR2 is SYGVKD in the germline V gene. This CDR3 has 16 residues. The V gene lost 6 bases and the J gene lost 4 bases, with 21 bases spanning the gap. As DNA, the CDR3 is TGTGCCATCAGGGGAAAACCTGGACTCTTTGTCTATGGCTACACCTTC. Protein product: CAIRGKPGLFVYGYTF.

This rearrangement joins TRBV29-1 to TRBJ1-4; TRBD1 matches 7 bases. The junction had 19 bases not matched to a gene; V was cut back by 7 bases and J by 8 bases. The CDR3 runs 16 residues. Germline lookup yields CDR1 SQVTM and CDR2 ANQGSEA. The CDR3 reads CSAGRQGLTSGEKLFF. CDR3 bases: TGCAGCGCTGGCCGACAGGGTTTGACCAGTGGGGAAAAACTGTTTTTT.

V gene TRBV29-1 combines with J gene TRBJ2-7; TRBD2 matches 7 bases. J was trimmed by 3 bases and V by 1 base; bases with no gene match: 9. This CDR3 contains 15 residues. CDR1 is SQVTM, CDR2 ANQGSEA, per germline. The CDR3 spells CSVEGASGRVYEQYF. CDR3 bases: TGCAGCGTTGAAGGGGCTAGCGGCCGAGTCTACGAGCAGTACTTC.

The CDR3 DNA reads TGCAGTGCTAGTCCGAGGGTCTGGAACACTGAAGCTTTCTTT. Residues: CSASPRVWNTEAFF. The chain recombines TRBV20-1 with TRBJ1-1; no clear D gene. The length of the CDR3 is 14 residues. Germline assignment: CDR1 DFQATT and CDR2 SNEGSKA (reference sequence). With 3 bases removed from V and 1 base from J, the gap between germline ends came to 12 bases.

Only one count was recorded for this clone. The V gene is TRBV6-5, the J gene TRBJ1-1; 7 bases fit TRBD1. Germline V gene sequence: CDR1 MNHEY, CDR2 SVGAGI. The CDR3 extends over 13 amino acids. CDR3 coding DNA: TGTCCCCTTCCGCAGGGGGGGAACACTGAAGCTTTCTTT. Translation: CPLPQGGNTEAFF.